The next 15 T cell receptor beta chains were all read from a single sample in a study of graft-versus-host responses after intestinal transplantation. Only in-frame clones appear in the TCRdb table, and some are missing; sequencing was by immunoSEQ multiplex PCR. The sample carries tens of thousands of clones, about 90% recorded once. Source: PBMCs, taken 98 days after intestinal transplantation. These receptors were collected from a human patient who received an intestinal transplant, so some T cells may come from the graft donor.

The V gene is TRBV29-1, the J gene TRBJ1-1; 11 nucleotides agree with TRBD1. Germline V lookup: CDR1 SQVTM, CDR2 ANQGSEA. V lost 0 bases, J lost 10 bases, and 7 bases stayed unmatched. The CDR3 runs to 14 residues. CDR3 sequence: CSVEEGQGERRAFF. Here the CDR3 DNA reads TGCAGCGTTGAAGAGGGACAGGGGGAGAGGAGAGCTTTCTTT.

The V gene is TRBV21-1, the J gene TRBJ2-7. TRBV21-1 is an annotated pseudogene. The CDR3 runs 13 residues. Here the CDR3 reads CASSKAPSYEQYF. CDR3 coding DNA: TGTGCCAGCAGCAAAGCTCCCTCCTACGAGCAGTACTTC.

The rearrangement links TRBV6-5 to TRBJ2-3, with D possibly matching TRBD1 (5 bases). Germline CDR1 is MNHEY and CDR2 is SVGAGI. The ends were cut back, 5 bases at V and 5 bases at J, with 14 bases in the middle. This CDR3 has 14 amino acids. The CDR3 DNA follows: TGTGCCAGCAGTCCTCAAGGGGCCCGAGATACGCAGTATTTT. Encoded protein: CASSPQGARDTQYF.

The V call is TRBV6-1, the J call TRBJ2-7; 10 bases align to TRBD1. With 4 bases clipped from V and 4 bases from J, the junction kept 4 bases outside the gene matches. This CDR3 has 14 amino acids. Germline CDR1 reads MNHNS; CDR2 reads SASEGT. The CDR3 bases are TGTGCCAGCAGTGGCCGGGGACAGGGGTACGAGCAGTACTTC. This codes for CASSGRGQGYEQYF.

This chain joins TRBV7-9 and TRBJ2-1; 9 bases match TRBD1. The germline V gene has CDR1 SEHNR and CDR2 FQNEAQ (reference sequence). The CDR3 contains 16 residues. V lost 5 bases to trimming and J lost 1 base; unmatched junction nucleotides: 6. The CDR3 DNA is TGTGCCAGCAGCGGTGGGACAGGGAAATCCTACAATGAGCAGTTCTTC. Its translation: CASSGGTGKSYNEQFF.

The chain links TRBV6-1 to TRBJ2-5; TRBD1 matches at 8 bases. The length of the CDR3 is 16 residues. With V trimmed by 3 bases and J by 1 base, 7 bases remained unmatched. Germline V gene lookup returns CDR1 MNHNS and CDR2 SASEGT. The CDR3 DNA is TGTGCCAGCAGTGAGCCGGACAGGGCGACCCAAGAGACCCAGTACTTC. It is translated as CASSEPDRATQETQYF.

The chain's CDR3 is CASSWTSSWFEQYF. The CDR3 coding sequence is TGTGCCAGCAGCTGGACCAGCTCCTGGTTCGAGCAGTACTTC. This chain links TRBV7-9 with TRBJ2-7; D is unresolved. The germline V gene encodes CDR1 SEHNR and CDR2 FQNEAQ (reference sequence). V lost 4 bases, J lost 6 bases, and 16 bases lay in between. CDR3 length: 14 amino acids.

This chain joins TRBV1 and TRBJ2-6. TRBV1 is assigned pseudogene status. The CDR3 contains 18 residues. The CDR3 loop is CTSSAAGLCTSRANVLTF. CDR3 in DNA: TGCACCAGCAGCGCGGCAGGTTTGTGCACAAGTCGGGCCAACGTCCTGACTTTC.

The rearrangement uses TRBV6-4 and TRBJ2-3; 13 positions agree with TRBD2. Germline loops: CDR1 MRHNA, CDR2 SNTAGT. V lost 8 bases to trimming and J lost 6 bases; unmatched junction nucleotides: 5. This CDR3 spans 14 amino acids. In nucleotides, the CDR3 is TGTGCCAGCTCACTAGCGGGGGGGCCGGATACGCAGTATTTT. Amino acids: CASSLAGGPDTQYF.

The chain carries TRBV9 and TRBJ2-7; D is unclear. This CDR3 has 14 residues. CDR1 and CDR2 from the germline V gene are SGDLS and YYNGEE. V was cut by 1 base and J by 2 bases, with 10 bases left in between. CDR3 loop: CASSVHWAPYEQYF. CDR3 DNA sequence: TGTGCCAGCAGCGTACACTGGGCCCCCTACGAGCAGTACTTC.

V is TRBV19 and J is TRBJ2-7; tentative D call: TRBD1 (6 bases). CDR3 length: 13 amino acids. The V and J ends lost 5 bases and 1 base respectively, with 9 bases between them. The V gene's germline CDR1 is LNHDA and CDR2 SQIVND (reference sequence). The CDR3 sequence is CASSRTASYEQYF. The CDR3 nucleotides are TGTGCCAGTAGTCGGACAGCTTCCTACGAGCAGTACTTC.

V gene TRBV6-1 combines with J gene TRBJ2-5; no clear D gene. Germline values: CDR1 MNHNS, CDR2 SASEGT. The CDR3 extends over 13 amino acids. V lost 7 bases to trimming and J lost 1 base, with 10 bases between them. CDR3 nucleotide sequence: TGTGCCAGCACCCCGAAGTCCCAAGAGACCCAGTACTTC. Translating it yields CASTPKSQETQYF.

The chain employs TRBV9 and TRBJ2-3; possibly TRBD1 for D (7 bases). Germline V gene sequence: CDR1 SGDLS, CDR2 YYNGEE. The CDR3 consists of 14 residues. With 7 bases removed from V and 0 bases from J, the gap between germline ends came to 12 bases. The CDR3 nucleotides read TGTGCCAGCCAGGGGGGTAGCAGCACAGATACGCAGTATTTT. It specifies CASQGGSSTDTQYF.

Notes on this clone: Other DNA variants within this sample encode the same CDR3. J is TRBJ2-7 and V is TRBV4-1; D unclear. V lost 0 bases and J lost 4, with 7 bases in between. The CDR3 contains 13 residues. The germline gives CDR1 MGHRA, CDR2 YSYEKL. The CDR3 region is CASSQERSYEQYF. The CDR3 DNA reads TGCGCCAGCAGCCAAGAAAGGTCATACGAGCAGTACTTC.

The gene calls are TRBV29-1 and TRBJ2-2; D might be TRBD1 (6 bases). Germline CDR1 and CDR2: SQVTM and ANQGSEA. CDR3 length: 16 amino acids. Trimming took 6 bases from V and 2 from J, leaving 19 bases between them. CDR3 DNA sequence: TGCAGCGTAGGGGGAGAGCAGGGGCCTAACACCGGGGAGCTGTTTTTT. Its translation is CSVGGEQGPNTGELFF.